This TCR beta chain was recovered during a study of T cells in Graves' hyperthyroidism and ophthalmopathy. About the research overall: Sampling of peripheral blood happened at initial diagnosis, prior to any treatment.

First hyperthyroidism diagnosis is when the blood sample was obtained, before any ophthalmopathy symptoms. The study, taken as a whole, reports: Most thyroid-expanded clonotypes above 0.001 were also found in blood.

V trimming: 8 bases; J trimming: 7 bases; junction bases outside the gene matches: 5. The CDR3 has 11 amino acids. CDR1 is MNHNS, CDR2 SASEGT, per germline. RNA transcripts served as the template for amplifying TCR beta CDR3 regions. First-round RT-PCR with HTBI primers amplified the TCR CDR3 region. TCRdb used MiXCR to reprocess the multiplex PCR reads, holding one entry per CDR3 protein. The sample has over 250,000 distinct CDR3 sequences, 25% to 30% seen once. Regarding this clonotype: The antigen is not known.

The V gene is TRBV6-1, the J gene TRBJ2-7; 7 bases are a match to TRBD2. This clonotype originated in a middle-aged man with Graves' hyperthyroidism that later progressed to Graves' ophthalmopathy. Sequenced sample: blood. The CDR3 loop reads CASWGGGEQYF. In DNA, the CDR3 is TGTGCCAGCTGGGGGGGAGGAGAGCAGTACTTC.